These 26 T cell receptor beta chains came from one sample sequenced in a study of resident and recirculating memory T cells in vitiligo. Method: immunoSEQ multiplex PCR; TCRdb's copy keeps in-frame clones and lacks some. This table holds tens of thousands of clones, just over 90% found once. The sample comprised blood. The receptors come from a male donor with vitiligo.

The chain's CDR3 is CASSLSSAVSNQPQHF. In DNA form, the CDR3 reads TGTGCCAGCAGTTTATCGAGCGCGGTAAGCAATCAGCCCCAGCATTTT. The gene calls are TRBV27 and TRBJ1-5; D gene uncertain. Trimming removed 0 bases at V and 1 base at J, with 10 bases between. CDR1 and CDR2 (germline): MNHEY, SMNVEV (reference sequence). The CDR3 length is 16 residues.

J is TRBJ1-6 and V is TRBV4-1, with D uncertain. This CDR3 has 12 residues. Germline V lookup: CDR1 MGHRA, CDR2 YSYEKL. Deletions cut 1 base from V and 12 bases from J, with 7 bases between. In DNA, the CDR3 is TGCGCCAGCAGCCAAGTCCACAGACCCCTCCACTTT. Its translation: CASSQVHRPLHF.

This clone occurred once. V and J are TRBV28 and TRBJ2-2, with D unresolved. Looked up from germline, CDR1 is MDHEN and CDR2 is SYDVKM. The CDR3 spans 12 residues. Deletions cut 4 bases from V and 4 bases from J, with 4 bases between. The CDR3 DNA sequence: TGTGCCAGCAGTTCCTCCACCGGGGAGCTGTTTTTT. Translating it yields CASSSSTGELFF.

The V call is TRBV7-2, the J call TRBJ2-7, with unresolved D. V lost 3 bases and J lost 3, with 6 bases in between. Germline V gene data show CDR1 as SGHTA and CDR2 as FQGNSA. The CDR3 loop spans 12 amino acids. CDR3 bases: TGTGCCAGCAGCTTTACACACTACGAGCAGTACTTC. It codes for CASSFTHYEQYF.

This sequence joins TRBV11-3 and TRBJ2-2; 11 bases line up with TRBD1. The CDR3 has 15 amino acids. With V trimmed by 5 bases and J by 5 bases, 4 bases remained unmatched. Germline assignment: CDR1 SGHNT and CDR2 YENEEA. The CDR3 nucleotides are TGTGCCAGCAGCCCGGGACAGGGGGATACCGGGGAGCTGTTTTTT. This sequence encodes CASSPGQGDTGELFF.

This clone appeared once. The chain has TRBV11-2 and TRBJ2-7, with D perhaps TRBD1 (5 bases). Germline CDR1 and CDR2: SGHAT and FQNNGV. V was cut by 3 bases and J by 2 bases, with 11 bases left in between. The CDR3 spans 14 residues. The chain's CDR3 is CASSFFTGAYEQYF. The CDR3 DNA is TGTGCCAGCAGCTTTTTTACAGGAGCCTACGAGCAGTACTTC.

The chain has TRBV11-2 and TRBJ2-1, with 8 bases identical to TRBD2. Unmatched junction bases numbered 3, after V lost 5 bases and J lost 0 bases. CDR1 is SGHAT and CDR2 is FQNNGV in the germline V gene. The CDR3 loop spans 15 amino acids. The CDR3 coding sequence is TGTGCCAGCAGCCCGAGCGGGAGCTCCTACAATGAGCAGTTCTTC. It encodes CASSPSGSSYNEQFF.

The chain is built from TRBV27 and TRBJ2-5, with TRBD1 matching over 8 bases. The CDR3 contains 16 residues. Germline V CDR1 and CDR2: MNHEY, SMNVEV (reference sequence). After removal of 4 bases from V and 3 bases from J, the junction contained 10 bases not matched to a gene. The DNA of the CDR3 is TGTGCCAGCAGTTCACCCGGGACAGGAGACAAAGAGACCCAGTACTTC. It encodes CASSSPGTGDKETQYF.

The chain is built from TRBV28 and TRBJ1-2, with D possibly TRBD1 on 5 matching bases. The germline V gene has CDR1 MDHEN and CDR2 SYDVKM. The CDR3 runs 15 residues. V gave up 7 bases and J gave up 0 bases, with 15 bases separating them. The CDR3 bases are TGTGCCAGCACCGCTAGGGGCTACCCTAACTATGGCTACACCTTC. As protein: CASTARGYPNYGYTF.

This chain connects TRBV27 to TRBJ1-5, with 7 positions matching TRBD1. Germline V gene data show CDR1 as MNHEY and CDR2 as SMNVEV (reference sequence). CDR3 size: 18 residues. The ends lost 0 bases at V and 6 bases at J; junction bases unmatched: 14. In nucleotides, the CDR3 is TGTGCCAGCAGTTTATCGATGACTTGGGGGGACAGAGGTCAGCCCCAGCATTTT. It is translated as CASSLSMTWGDRGQPQHF.

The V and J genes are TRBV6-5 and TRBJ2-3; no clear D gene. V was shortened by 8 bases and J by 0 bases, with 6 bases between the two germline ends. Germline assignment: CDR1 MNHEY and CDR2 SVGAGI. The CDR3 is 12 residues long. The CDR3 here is CASSGSTDTQYF. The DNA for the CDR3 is TGTGCCAGCTCAGGAAGCACAGATACGCAGTATTTT.

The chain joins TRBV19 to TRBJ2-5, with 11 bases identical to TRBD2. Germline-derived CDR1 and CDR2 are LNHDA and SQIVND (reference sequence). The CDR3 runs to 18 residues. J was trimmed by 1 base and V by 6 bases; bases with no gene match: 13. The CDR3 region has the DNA TGTGCCAGTAGCCAACTTGGGGCTAGCGGGAGGACCCAAGAGACCCAGTACTTC. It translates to CASSQLGASGRTQETQYF.

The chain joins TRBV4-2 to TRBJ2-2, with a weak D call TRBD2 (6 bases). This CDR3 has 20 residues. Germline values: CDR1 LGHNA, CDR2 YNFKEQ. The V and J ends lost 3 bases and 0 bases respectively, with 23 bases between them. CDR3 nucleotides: TGTGCCAGCAGCCAGAGCGTTGGGCGGGAAGGGAGGCCGAACACCGGGGAGCTGTTTTTT. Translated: CASSQSVGREGRPNTGELFF.

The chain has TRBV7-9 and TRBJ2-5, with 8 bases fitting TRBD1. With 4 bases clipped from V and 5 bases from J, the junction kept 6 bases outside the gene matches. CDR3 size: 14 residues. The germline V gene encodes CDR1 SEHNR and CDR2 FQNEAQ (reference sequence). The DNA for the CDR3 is TGTGCCAGCAGCTCCCAGGGGGCGCGGGAGACCCAGTACTTC. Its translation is CASSSQGARETQYF.

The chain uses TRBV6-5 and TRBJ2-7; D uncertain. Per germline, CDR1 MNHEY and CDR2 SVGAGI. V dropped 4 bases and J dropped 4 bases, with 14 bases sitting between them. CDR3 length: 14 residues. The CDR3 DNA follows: TGTGCCAGCAGTTCTCCGGCGGAACTTTACGAGCAGTACTTC. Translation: CASSSPAELYEQYF.

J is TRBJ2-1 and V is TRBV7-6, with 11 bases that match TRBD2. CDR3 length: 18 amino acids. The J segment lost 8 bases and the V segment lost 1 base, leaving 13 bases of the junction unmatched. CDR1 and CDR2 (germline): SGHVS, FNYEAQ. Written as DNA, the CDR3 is TGTGCCAGCAGCTTAGAAGCTCGACTAGCGGGGTCAAGGTATGAGCAGTTCTTC. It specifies CASSLEARLAGSRYEQFF. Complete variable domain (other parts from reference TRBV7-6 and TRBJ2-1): GAGVSQSPRYKVTKRGQDVALRCDPISGHVSLYWYRQALGQGPEFLTYFNYEAQQDKSGLPNDRFSAERPEGSISTLTIQRTEQRDSAMYRCASSLEARLAGSRYEQFFGPGTRLTVL.

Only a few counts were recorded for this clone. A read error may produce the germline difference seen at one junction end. The CDR3 is CARSPLTNFSTGPINLF. The CDR3 DNA is TGTGCCAGAAGCCCCTTAACCAATTTTTCGACAGGGCCCATCAACCTCTTC. V usage is TRBV5-3 and J usage is TRBJ1-2; TRBD1 matches at 7 bases. TRBV5-3 is noted as an ORF with a role that remains uncertain. This CDR3 has 17 residues.

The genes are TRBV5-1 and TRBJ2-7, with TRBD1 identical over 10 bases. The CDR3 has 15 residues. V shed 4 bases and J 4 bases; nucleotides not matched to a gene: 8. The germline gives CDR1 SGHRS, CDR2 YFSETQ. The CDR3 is CASSTDRGPSYEQYF. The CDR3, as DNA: TGCGCCAGCAGCACCGACAGGGGGCCCTCTTACGAGCAGTACTTC.

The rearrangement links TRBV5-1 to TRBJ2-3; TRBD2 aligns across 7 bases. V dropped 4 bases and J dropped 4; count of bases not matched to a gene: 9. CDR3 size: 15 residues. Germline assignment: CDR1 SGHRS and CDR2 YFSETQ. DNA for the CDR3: TGCGCCAGCAGCCATGATATCGGGAGGTCAGATACGCAGTATTTT. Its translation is CASSHDIGRSDTQYF.

The CDR3 sequence is CATSSDRGYDYGYTF. CDR3 sequence (DNA): TGTGCCACCAGCAGTGACAGGGGGTACGACTATGGCTACACCTTC. The rearrangement joins TRBV15 to TRBJ1-2, with 9 bases aligning to TRBD1. This CDR3 has 15 amino acids. CDR1 and CDR2 (germline): LNHNV, YYDKDF (reference sequence). J was trimmed by 3 bases and V by 3 bases; bases with no gene match: 5.

CDR3 loop: CASSALRDSRNTIYF. The DNA of the CDR3 is TGTGCCAGCAGCGCCCTCCGGGACAGCCGAAACACCATATATTTT. The chain joins TRBV11-2 to TRBJ1-3; 7 bases agree with TRBD1. The V gene's germline CDR1 is SGHAT and CDR2 FQNNGV. This CDR3 comprises 15 residues. Germline trimming cut 5 bases from V and 5 bases from J; bases unmatched to any gene: 9.

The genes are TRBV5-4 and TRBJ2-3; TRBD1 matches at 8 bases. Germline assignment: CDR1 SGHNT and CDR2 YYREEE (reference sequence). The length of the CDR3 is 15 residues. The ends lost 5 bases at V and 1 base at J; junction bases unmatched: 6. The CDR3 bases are TGTGCCAGCAGTTTCACAGGGGGAGGCACAGATACGCAGTATTTT. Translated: CASSFTGGGTDTQYF. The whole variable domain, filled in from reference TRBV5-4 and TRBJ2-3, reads ETGVTQSPTHLIKTRGQQVTLRCSSQSGHNTVSWYQQALGQGPQFIFQYYREEENGRGNFPPRFSGLQFPNYSSELNVNALELDDSALYLCASSFTGGGTDTQYFGPGTRLTVL.

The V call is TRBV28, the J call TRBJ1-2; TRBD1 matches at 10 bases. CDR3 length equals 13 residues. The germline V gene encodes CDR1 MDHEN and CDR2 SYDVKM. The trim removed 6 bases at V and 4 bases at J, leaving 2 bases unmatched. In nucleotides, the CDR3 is TGTGCCAGCAGAGGGGACAGGGGCTATGGCTACACCTTC. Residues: CASRGDRGYGYTF.

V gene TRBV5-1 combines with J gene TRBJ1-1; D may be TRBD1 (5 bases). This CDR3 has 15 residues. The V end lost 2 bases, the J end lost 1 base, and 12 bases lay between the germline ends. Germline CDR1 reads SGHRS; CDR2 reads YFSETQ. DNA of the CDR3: TGCGCCAGCAGCTTCTTAGACAGACAGAACACTGAAGCTTTCTTT. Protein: CASSFLDRQNTEAFF.

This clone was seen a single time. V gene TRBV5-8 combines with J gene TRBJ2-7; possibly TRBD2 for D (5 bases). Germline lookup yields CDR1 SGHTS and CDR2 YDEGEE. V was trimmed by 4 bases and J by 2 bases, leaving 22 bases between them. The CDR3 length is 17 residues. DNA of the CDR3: TGTGCCAGCAGCCTCGGGATGTGGAGAGAAGCCACCTACGAGCAGTACTTC. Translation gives CASSLGMWREATYEQYF.

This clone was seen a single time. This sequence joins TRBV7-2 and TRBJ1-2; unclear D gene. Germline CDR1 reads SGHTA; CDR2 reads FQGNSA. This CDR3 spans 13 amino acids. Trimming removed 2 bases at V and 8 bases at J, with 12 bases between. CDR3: CASSLNRGEGYTF. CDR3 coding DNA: TGTGCCAGCAGCTTAAACCGGGGAGAGGGCTACACCTTC.